This T cell receptor beta chain was found in a study of cytomegalovirus exposure and HLA in healthy donors. Study-wide points: Rarity marked most TCR sequences, yet some public TCRs occurred in many donors. CMV antigen specificity was confirmed in vitro for a few CMV-associated chains. Researchers counted 164 TCR beta chains as cytomegalovirus-associated.

This CDR3 region has 15 residues. The V gene's germline CDR1 is MDHEN and CDR2 SYDVKM. V was trimmed by 5 bases and J by 7 bases, leaving 18 bases between them. From the roughly 120-subject validation cohort, which was separate from the approximately 700-subject first cohort, the donors were drawn. This clone was found once. Its antigen remains unknown. TCRdb's copy holds only in-frame clones and misses some; the assay was immunoSEQ multiplex PCR. The sample has around 49,000 clones, roughly 92% seen once. The TCR comes from a man aged 18 to 30 in good health and CMV-seronegative. The chain couples TRBV28 to TRBJ1-5; D call uncertain. The sequencing input was PBMCs. CDR3 nucleotide sequence: TGTGCCAGCAGTGAGACGGCTATCGAGAGGCAGCCCCAGCATTTT. Amino acid sequence: CASSETAIERQPQHF.